The 10 T cell receptor beta chains presented below share a single source sample, sequenced in a study of T cell repertoires in cytomegalovirus infection. TCRdb processed the reads anew with MiXCR; each CDR3 protein has one entry. The table has around 350,000 distinct CDR3 sequences, 15% to 20% seen once. Sequenced sample: PBMCs. The receptors derive from a human donor in good health (CMV status not recorded). Some clones in this sample may be carry-over from other donors' samples.

V gene TRBV12-3 or TRBV12-4 combines with J gene TRBJ2-7, with 7 nucleotides matching TRBD2. CDR3 size: 15 residues. Unmatched junction bases numbered 11, after V lost 6 bases and J lost 3 bases. CDR3 region: CASSHRLAVGYEQYF. Written as DNA, the CDR3 is TGTGCCAGCAGCCATAGACTAGCTGTAGGCTACGAGCAGTACTTC.

Note on this clonotype: The junction departs from germline at one end; a sequencing error may be responsible. The chain is built from TRBV6-6 and TRBJ2-5; TRBD2 aligns across 7 bases. There are 13 residues in the CDR3. Germline CDR1 is MNHNY and CDR2 is SVGAGI (reference sequence). In nucleotides, the CDR3 is TGTGCCGGCAGCCCCCCCGGGAGGGAGACCCAGTACTTC. Translated: CAGSPPGRETQYF.

This clonotype occurred a few times. The chain links TRBV6-2 or TRBV6-3 to TRBJ2-1; 11 nucleotides match TRBD2. The CDR3 totals 19 residues. V lost 2 bases to trimming and J lost 5 bases; unmatched junction nucleotides: 14. Per the germline V gene, CDR1 is MNHEY and CDR2 is SVGEGT. Written as DNA, the CDR3 is TGTGCCAGCAGTTACCTGGGACTAGCGGTCATAACAGGGAACAATGAGCAGTTCTTC. The encoded protein is CASSYLGLAVITGNNEQFF.

Only a few counts were recorded for this clonotype. The chain combines TRBV11-2 with TRBJ2-3; no clear D gene. This CDR3 has 13 amino acids. CDR1 and CDR2 (germline): SGHAT, FQNNGV. With 5 bases removed from V and 0 bases from J, the gap between germline ends came to 6 bases. The CDR3 DNA reads as TGTGCCAGCAGCCAAGTTAGCACAGATACGCAGTATTTT. As protein: CASSQVSTDTQYF.

In its sample, this clonotype was seen a few times. V and J are TRBV9 and TRBJ2-3; the D call may be TRBD1 or TRBD2 (5 bases each). Per germline, CDR1 SGDLS and CDR2 YYNGEE. Trimming left V 4 bases short and J 2 bases short, with 14 bases between. The length of the CDR3 is 15 residues. The CDR3 is CASSRTGLPTDTQYF. The CDR3 nucleotides read TGTGCCAGCAGCAGGACGGGGCTCCCCACAGATACGCAGTATTTT.

This clonotype was counted at least ten times. This chain uses TRBV12-3 or TRBV12-4 with TRBJ1-4; D is undetermined. The CDR3 spans 12 residues. Trimming took 5 bases from V and 6 from J, leaving 7 bases between them. The CDR3, as DNA: TGTGCCAGCAGTCGTGGTTATGAAAAACTGTTTTTT. Protein: CASSRGYEKLFF.

This chain uses TRBV9 with TRBJ2-1; D uncertain. This CDR3 comprises 14 residues. Germline assignment: CDR1 SGDLS and CDR2 YYNGEE. V was cut by 0 bases and J by 6 bases, with 10 bases left in between. Written as DNA, the CDR3 is TGTGCCAGCAGCGTAGATCACTCCCCCAATGAGCAGTTCTTC. Amino acid sequence: CASSVDHSPNEQFF.

Only a few counts were recorded for this clonotype. V usage is TRBV10-3 and J usage is TRBJ2-7; no clear D gene. Deletions cut 8 bases from V and 5 bases from J, with 16 bases between. Germline CDR1 is ENHRY and CDR2 is SYGVKD. CDR3 size: 13 residues. The CDR3 coding sequence is TGTGCCATCTCCTTCGCAGGCCCCAACGAGCAGTACTTC. It encodes CAISFAGPNEQYF.

The chain couples TRBV27 to TRBJ2-5; D unresolved. V was trimmed by 3 bases and J by 5 bases, leaving 10 bases between them. CDR1 and CDR2 (germline): MNHEY, SMNVEV (reference sequence). The CDR3 is 13 residues long. CDR3 coding DNA: TGTGCCAGCAGTTTCAACCAGGCCGAGACCCAGTACTTC. Encoded protein: CASSFNQAETQYF.

The V gene is TRBV5-1, the J gene TRBJ2-3, with D perhaps TRBD1 (6 bases). The CDR3 is 15 residues long. Germline CDR1 is SGHRS and CDR2 is YFSETQ. The V end was cut by 4 bases, the J end by 0 bases, with 12 bases between. The CDR3 bases are TGCGCCAGCAGCGCCGGGACAACCAGCACAGATACGCAGTATTTT. This codes for CASSAGTTSTDTQYF.